Presented here are 11 T cell receptor beta chains from one specimen sequenced in a study of Graves' ophthalmopathy and Graves' hyperthyroidism. RNA transcripts were the source from which TCR beta CDR3 regions were amplified. An opening RT-PCR round employed HTBI primers and preceded a second-round multiplex PCR. One entry per CDR3 protein results from TCRdb running MiXCR on the multiplex PCR reads. The sample contains 580,000 or so distinct CDR3 sequences, 35% to 40% of which appear only once. Specimen: peripheral blood or thyroid tissue (not recorded which). The source is an adult man with Graves' hyperthyroidism.

V usage is TRBV11-2 and J usage is TRBJ2-3, with TRBD1 matching over 10 bases. The CDR3 runs to 16 residues. With 5 bases clipped from V and 2 bases from J, the junction kept 7 bases outside the gene matches. Per the germline V gene, CDR1 is SGHAT and CDR2 is FQNNGV. Written as DNA, the CDR3 is TGTGCCAGCAGCCTGGGACAGGGGCTGGCCACAGATACGCAGTATTTT. This gives the protein CASSLGQGLATDTQYF. Supplemented by reference TRBV11-2 and TRBJ2-3, the full variable domain reads EAGVAQSPRYKIIEKRQSVAFWCNPISGHATLYWYQQILGQGPKLLIQFQNNGVVDDSQLPKDRFSAERLKGVDSTLKIQPAKLEDSAVYLCASSLGQGLATDTQYFGPGTRLTVL.

This clonotype showed up many times. The CDR3 spells CASSLAGRWETQYF. As DNA, the CDR3 is TGTGCCAGCAGCTTAGCAGGGAGATGGGAGACCCAGTACTTC. V and J are TRBV7-2 and TRBJ2-5; TRBD2 might be the D (5 bases). Deletions cut 0 bases from V and 5 bases from J, with 10 bases between. CDR1 is SGHTA, CDR2 FQGNSA, per germline. The CDR3 contains 14 residues.

The table lists this clonotype with many counts. This chain links TRBV10-3 with TRBJ2-7, with 7 bases aligning to TRBD1. The CDR3 contains 15 residues. Germline V CDR1 and CDR2: ENHRY, SYGVKD. Trimming cost V 2 bases and J 2 bases; bases outside gene matches: 6. The CDR3 spells CAISEGLDRTYEQYF. The CDR3 bases are TGTGCCATCAGTGAGGGGCTGGACAGGACCTACGAGCAGTACTTC.

This chain links TRBV12-3 or TRBV12-4 with TRBJ1-5, with 9 bases that match TRBD1. Trimming at V came to 5 bases and at J to 6 bases, leaving 5 bases not matched to a gene. The CDR3 is made up of 14 amino acids. The CDR3 nucleotides read TGTGCCAGCAGTACCACAGGGGGCGGTCAGCCCCAGCATTTT. Translation gives CASSTTGGGQPQHF.

Ten or more counts support this clonotype. V usage is TRBV29-1 and J usage is TRBJ2-7; 7 nucleotides line up with TRBD1. The CDR3 spans 14 residues. Germline assignment: CDR1 SQVTM and CDR2 ANQGSEA. With 3 bases clipped from V and 2 bases from J, the junction kept 7 bases outside the gene matches. CDR3 coding DNA: TGCAGCGTTGAGCCCTGGACAGGCACCTACGAGCAGTACTTC. It yields the protein CSVEPWTGTYEQYF.

The chain links TRBV20-1 to TRBJ2-7; D possibly corresponds to TRBD2 (6 bases). CDR1 and CDR2 (germline): DFQATT, SNEGSKA (reference sequence). CDR3 length equals 14 residues. V gave up 6 bases and J gave up 4 bases, with 19 bases separating them. The CDR3 DNA reads as TGCAGTGCCAGCGAGGGACTCCGCGGGTACGAGCAGTACTTC. Translating gives CSASEGLRGYEQYF.

The rearrangement uses TRBV28 and TRBJ1-1, with a possible D match to TRBD1 (6 bases). This CDR3 is built from 15 residues. Trimming removed 6 bases from V and 4 bases from J, with 18 bases in between. Germline-derived CDR1 and CDR2 are MDHEN and SYDVKM. CDR3 amino acids: CASREDTGLGTEAFF. CDR3 coding DNA: TGTGCCAGCAGAGAAGACACAGGGTTGGGCACTGAAGCTTTCTTT.

This clonotype was seen many times. This chain joins TRBV20-1 and TRBJ1-3; D might be TRBD1 (6 bases). The CDR3 extends over 16 amino acids. Germline values: CDR1 DFQATT, CDR2 SNEGSKA (reference sequence). The germline V and J ends were trimmed by 0 bases and 3 bases, with 15 bases remaining between them. Written as DNA, the CDR3 is TGCAGTGCTAGAGATCTCGTACGGGACATTGGAAACACCATATATTTT. This gives the protein CSARDLVRDIGNTIYF.

This chain joins TRBV27 and TRBJ1-1, with D possibly being TRBD1 (5 bases). Trimming stripped 2 bases from V and 4 bases from J, with 17 bases between. Germline CDR1 is MNHEY and CDR2 is SMNVEV (reference sequence). The CDR3 extends over 16 amino acids. DNA for the CDR3: TGTGCCAGCAGTTTAAGCCGATCCAGGGAGGTCACTGAAGCTTTCTTT. As protein: CASSLSRSREVTEAFF.

The rearrangement uses TRBV29-1 and TRBJ2-5; 8 nucleotides match TRBD1. The DNA end is more similar to TRBJ2-7, so the J call may be wrong. Germline values: CDR1 SQVTM, CDR2 ANQGSEA. The CDR3 is 11 residues long. The CDR3 DNA sequence: TGCAGCTTGACAGGGGAGGCCGAGCAGTACTTC. Protein product: CSLTGEAEQYF.

V is TRBV5-5 and J is TRBJ2-2, with D perhaps TRBD2 (6 bases). Trimming left V 6 bases short and J 6 bases short, with 24 bases between. Germline values: CDR1 SGHKS, CDR2 YYEKEE (reference sequence). The length of the CDR3 is 17 residues. The CDR3 spells CASNRWVGLQDPGELFF. Written as DNA, the CDR3 is TGTGCCAGCAACCGCTGGGTGGGACTGCAGGATCCCGGGGAGCTGTTTTTT.